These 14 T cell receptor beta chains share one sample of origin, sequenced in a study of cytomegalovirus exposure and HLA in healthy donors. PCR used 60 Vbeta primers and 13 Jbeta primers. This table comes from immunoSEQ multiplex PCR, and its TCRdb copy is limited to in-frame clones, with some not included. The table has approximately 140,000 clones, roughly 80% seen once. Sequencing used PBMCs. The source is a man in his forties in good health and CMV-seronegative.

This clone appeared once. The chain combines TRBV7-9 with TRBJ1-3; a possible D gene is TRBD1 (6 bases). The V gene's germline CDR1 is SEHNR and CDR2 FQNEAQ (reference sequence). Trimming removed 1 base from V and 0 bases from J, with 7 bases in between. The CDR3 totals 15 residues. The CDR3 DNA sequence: TGTGCCAGCAGCTTAGGACAGGCCTCTGGAAACACCATATATTTT. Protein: CASSLGQASGNTIYF.

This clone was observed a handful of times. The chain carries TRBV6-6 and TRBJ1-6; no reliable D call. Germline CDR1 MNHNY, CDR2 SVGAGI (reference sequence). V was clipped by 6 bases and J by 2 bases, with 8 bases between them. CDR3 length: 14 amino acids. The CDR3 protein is CASSPGAYNSPLHF. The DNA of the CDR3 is TGTGCCAGCAGCCCCGGGGCCTATAATTCACCCCTCCACTTT.

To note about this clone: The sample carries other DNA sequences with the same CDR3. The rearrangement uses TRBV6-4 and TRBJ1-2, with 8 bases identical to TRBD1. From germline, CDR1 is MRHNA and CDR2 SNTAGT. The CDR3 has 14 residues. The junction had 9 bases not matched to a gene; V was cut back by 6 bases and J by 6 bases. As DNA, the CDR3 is TGTGCCAGCAGCCCGGACAGGGCGGGGAATGGCTACACCTTC. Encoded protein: CASSPDRAGNGYTF.

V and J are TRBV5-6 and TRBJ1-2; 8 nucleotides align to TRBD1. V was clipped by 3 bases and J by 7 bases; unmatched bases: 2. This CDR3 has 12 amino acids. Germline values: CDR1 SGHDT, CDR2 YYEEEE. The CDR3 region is CASSYRGAGYTF. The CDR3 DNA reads TGTGCCAGCAGCTACAGGGGGGCTGGCTACACCTTC.

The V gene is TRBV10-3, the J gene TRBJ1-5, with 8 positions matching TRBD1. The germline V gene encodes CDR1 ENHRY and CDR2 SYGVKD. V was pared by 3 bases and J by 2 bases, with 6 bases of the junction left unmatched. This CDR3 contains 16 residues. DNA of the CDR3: TGTGCCATCAGTGACCCGGACAGGGATCGCAATCAGCCCCAGCATTTT. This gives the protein CAISDPDRDRNQPQHF.

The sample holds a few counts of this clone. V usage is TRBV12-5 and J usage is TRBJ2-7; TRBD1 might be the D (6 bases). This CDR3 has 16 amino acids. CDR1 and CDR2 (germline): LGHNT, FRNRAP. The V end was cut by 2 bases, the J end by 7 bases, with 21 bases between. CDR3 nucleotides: TGTGCTAGTGGTTTGTCCCCCGGGACACAATCGGGGGAGCAGTACTTC. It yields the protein CASGLSPGTQSGEQYF.

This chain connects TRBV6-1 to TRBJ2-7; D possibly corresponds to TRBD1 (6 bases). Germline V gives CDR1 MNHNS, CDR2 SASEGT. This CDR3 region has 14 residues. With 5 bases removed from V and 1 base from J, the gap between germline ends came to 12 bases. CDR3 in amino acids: CASSFRDKSYEQYF. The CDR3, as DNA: TGTGCCAGCAGTTTCCGGGACAAATCCTACGAGCAGTACTTC.

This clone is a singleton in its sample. Written as DNA, the CDR3 is TGTGCCTGGAGTCCCGGACAGTGGAGAGTAGTGGTGGATACGCAGTATTTT. Its protein is CAWSPGQWRVVVDTQYF. This chain uses TRBV30 with TRBJ2-3; D is perhaps TRBD1 (6 bases). Germline V gene data show CDR1 as GTSNPN and CDR2 as SVGIG (reference sequence). The CDR3 extends over 17 amino acids. V was shortened by 2 bases and J by 6 bases, with 24 bases between the two germline ends.

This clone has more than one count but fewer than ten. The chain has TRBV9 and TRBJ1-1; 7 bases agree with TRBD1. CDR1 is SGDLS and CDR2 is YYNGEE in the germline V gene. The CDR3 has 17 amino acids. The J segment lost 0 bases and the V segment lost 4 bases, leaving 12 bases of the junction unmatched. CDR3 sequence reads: CASSQLRDSTMNTEAFF. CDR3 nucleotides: TGTGCCAGCAGCCAACTCCGGGACAGCACCATGAACACTGAAGCTTTCTTT.

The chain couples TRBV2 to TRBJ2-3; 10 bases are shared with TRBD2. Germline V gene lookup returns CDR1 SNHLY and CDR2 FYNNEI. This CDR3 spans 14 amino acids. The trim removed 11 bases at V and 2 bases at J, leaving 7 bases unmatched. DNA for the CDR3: TGTGCCTCACAGCTAGCGGGGGTCACAGATACGCAGTATTTT. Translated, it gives CASQLAGVTDTQYF.

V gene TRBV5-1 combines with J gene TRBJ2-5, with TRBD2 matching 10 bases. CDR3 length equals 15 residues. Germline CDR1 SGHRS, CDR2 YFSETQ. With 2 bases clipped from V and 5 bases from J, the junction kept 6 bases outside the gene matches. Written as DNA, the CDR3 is TGCGCCAGCAGCTTCGTAGCGGGGGGCCGGGAGACCCAGTACTTC. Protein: CASSFVAGGRETQYF.

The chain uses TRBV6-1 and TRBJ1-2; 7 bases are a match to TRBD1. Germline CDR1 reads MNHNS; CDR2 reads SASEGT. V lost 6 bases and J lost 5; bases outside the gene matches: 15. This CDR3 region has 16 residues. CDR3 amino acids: CASSERGSTGWYGYTF. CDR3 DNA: TGTGCCAGCAGCGAACGGGGCTCGACAGGGTGGTATGGCTACACCTTC.

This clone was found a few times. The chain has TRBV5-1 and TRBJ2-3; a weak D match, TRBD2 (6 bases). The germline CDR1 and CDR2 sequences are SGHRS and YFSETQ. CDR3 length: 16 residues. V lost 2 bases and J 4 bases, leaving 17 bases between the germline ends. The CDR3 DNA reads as TGCGCCAGCAGCTTAGGGCAGGGAGGAAGCGCAGATACGCAGTATTTT. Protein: CASSLGQGGSADTQYF.

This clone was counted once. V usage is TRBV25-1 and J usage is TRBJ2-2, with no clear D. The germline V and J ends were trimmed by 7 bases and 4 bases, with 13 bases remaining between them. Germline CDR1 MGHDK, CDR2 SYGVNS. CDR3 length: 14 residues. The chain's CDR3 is CASKNFGSTGELFF. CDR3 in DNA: TGTGCCAGCAAAAACTTCGGTAGCACCGGGGAGCTGTTTTTT.